One TCR beta chain is described in this entry. This sample was taken from a study of shared clonotypes between healthy human individuals. The wider study: Donor composition was a couple of women and three men, aged 18 to 49. Per donor, three plates held CD4 naive cells, three held CD4 memory, two held CD8 naive and one held CD8 memory.

Germline trimming cut 3 bases from V and 3 bases from J; bases unmatched to any gene: 8. The CDR3 spans 16 residues. Germline-derived CDR1 and CDR2 are ENHRY and SYGVKD. All donors were healthy HIV-negative adults lacking recent acute infections or vaccinations. The donors were all Caucasian adults (living in Nashville, Tennessee). Profiling relied on immunoSEQ multiplex PCR, and the TCRdb table lists in-frame clones only, not all of them. The table lists 2 million to 3 million clones, 93% of them singletons. The J gene is TRBJ2-3, the V gene TRBV10-3, with TRBD2 identical over 8 bases. The sample taken for sequencing was naive CD4+ T cells from PBMCs. As for subset: CD45RA+ positively selected. This clonotype was sampled from a man between 18 and 35 years old in good health. Some clones in this sample may be carry-over from other donors' samples. The CDR3 DNA reads as TGTGCCATCAGTGATTCGGCAGCGGGAGCGACAGATACGCAGTATTTT. Translated: CAISDSAAGATDTQYF.